The 5 T cell receptor beta chains given below trace back to one sample, sequenced in a study of OX40 agonist ivuxolimab in advanced cancers. The assay was immunoSEQ multiplex PCR, and TCRdb's table has in-frame clones only and misses some. The sample records 45,000 to 50,000 clones, 89% being singletons. The starting material was CD4+ or CD8+ T cells sorted from blood, obtained in a trial of the OX40 agonist ivuxolimab. The origin of the receptors is an adult with an advanced solid tumor such as melanoma, head and neck, liver or kidney cancer.

The chain has TRBV18 and TRBJ1-1; D remains ambiguous. This CDR3 contains 16 residues. Trimming left V 3 bases short and J 0 bases short, with 14 bases between. Looked up from germline, CDR1 is KGHSH and CDR2 is LQKENI. The CDR3 region is CASSPQSDTMNTEAFF. CDR3 sequence (DNA): TGTGCCAGCTCACCTCAGAGCGATACTATGAACACTGAAGCTTTCTTT.

The chain combines TRBV5-1 with TRBJ1-1, with a weak D call TRBD1 (5 bases). This CDR3 region has 16 residues. V lost 4 bases, J lost 4 bases, and 20 bases lay in between. Germline values: CDR1 SGHRS, CDR2 YFSETQ. The CDR3 region is CASSLGPPGDLTEAFF. In DNA, the CDR3 is TGCGCCAGCAGCCTGGGTCCCCCGGGGGATCTCACTGAAGCTTTCTTT.

The genes are TRBV7-3 and TRBJ2-2; 7 bases line up with TRBD2. Germline values: CDR1 SGHTA, CDR2 FQGTGA. The CDR3 runs 19 residues. The V and J ends lost 5 bases and 1 base, in that order; junction bases with no gene match: 16. The CDR3 protein is CASSGWGRGTTLNTGELFF. CDR3 coding DNA: TGTGCCAGCAGCGGCTGGGGTCGCGGGACTACTCTGAACACCGGGGAGCTGTTTTTT.

This clone is a singleton in its sample. V is TRBV6-5 and J is TRBJ2-6; no reliable D call. Trimming shortened V by 6 bases and J by 2 bases, and 2 bases separated the two germline ends. Germline V CDR1 and CDR2: MNHEY, SVGAGI. This CDR3 comprises 12 residues. CDR3 in amino acids: CASSPGANVLTF. DNA for the CDR3: TGTGCCAGCAGCCCTGGGGCCAACGTCCTGACTTTC.

Here the CDR3 reads CASSSGQPQHF. CDR3 nucleotide sequence: TGTGCCAGCAGCTCCGGGCAGCCCCAGCATTTT. This rearrangement joins TRBV7-8 to TRBJ1-5; D unclear. V dropped 4 bases and J dropped 7 bases, with 5 bases sitting between them. Germline V gene lookup returns CDR1 SGHVS and CDR2 FQNEAQ. This CDR3 comprises 11 residues.